One and the same sample provided the 16 T cell receptor beta chains below, sequenced in a study of shared clonotypes between healthy human individuals. TCRdb's table, derived via immunoSEQ multiplex PCR, lists solely in-frame clones and lacks some. The table shows roughly 95,000 clones, with approximately 44% occurring only once. Sequencing was done on a sample of PBMCs. These TCRs come from a woman in her forties in good health. Some clones in this sample may be carry-over from other donors' samples.

The chain employs TRBV7-2 and TRBJ2-7; D uncertain. The CDR3 has 14 amino acids. Germline CDR1 is SGHTA and CDR2 is FQGNSA. V was pared by 5 bases and J by 3 bases, with 14 bases between. CDR3 sequence (DNA): TGTGCCAGCAGCCCAACCGTGCAGCACTACGAGCAGTACTTC. The encoded protein is CASSPTVQHYEQYF.

Worth noting for this clone: A read error is possible here, since a much larger clone lies one base away. Other DNA variants within this sample encode the same CDR3. This rearrangement joins TRBV7-3 to TRBJ2-1, with 9 bases matching TRBD1. Germline V lookup: CDR1 SGHTA, CDR2 FQGTGA. V was pared by 4 bases and J by 10 bases, with 2 bases of the junction left unmatched. The CDR3 extends over 12 amino acids. CDR3 nucleotide sequence: TGTGCCAGCAGCTCAACAGGGGGCGAGCAGTTCTTC. Translating it yields CASSSTGGEQFF.

This chain uses TRBV29-1 with TRBJ2-7, with TRBD2 matching 10 bases. The CDR3 sequence is 13 residues long. Germline V CDR1 and CDR2: SQVTM, ANQGSEA. V was pared by 4 bases and J by 5 bases, with 5 bases of the junction left unmatched. In DNA, the CDR3 is TGCAGCGTTGCGGAGCGGGAGGGACACGAGCAGTACTTC. As protein: CSVAEREGHEQYF.

The V and J genes are TRBV4-1 and TRBJ1-4, with a weak D call TRBD1 (5 bases). V dropped 3 bases and J dropped 7 bases, with 9 bases sitting between them. The CDR3 has 13 residues. CDR1 is MGHRA, CDR2 YSYEKL, per germline. The CDR3 here is CASSQRGAEKLFF. In DNA, the CDR3 is TGCGCCAGCAGCCAGCGAGGGGCTGAAAAACTGTTTTTT.

This chain uses TRBV28 with TRBJ2-2; no firm D call. Trimming stripped 3 bases from V and 4 bases from J, with 9 bases between. CDR1 and CDR2 (germline): MDHEN, SYDVKM. The CDR3 has 14 amino acids. The CDR3 coding sequence is TGTGCCAGCAGTTTCTCGTTAAGCACCGGGGAGCTGTTTTTT. Translation: CASSFSLSTGELFF.

This clone is a singleton in its sample. V gene TRBV5-1 combines with J gene TRBJ2-7, with D perhaps matching TRBD2 (6 bases). V gave up 0 bases and J gave up 4 bases, with 17 bases separating them. This CDR3 is built from 16 residues. Germline CDR1 and CDR2: SGHRS and YFSETQ. This chain's CDR3 is CASSLAASVPPYEQYF. CDR3 coding DNA: TGCGCCAGCAGCTTGGCGGCTAGCGTACCGCCTTACGAGCAGTACTTC.

The chain joins TRBV7-2 to TRBJ2-1, with 13 bases aligning to TRBD2. J was trimmed by 4 bases and V by 2 bases; bases with no gene match: 2. In germline, CDR1 is SGHTA, CDR2 FQGNSA. The CDR3 contains 16 residues. CDR3: CASSLMGLAGYNEQFF. In nucleotides, the CDR3 is TGTGCCAGCAGCTTAATGGGACTAGCGGGGTACAATGAGCAGTTCTTC.

In its sample, this clone was seen many times. At one end the junction does not follow the germline gene, possibly because of a read error. The same CDR3 is also encoded by other DNA sequences in this sample. The chain is built from TRBV6-1 and TRBJ1-5; tentatively, D is TRBD1 (6 bases). The germline V gene encodes CDR1 MNHNS and CDR2 SASEGT. The CDR3 is made up of 13 amino acids. The CDR3 DNA reads as TGTGCAAGCAGTGAGGACAGATATCAGCCCCAGCATTTT. Its protein product is CASSEDRYQPQHF.

This chain links TRBV11-2 with TRBJ2-7, with 12 bases aligning to TRBD2. Per germline, CDR1 SGHAT and CDR2 FQNNGV. With 5 bases clipped from V and 6 bases from J, the junction kept 8 bases outside the gene matches. This CDR3 has 15 amino acids. This chain's CDR3 is CASSPLAGGLGEQYF. CDR3 in DNA: TGTGCCAGCAGCCCCCTAGCGGGAGGGCTAGGCGAGCAGTACTTC.

This clone was counted at least ten times. The chain has TRBV30 and TRBJ1-5; D gene unclear. The germline V gene encodes CDR1 GTSNPN and CDR2 SVGIG (reference sequence). With 1 base removed from V and 7 bases from J, the gap between germline ends came to 11 bases. There are 13 residues in the CDR3. The CDR3 coding sequence is TGTGCCTGGAGTGGAGGTGTTGACCAGCCCCAGCATTTT. Amino acid sequence: CAWSGGVDQPQHF.

This clone came up once. A read error likely explains this, since a far larger clone differs by one base. V gene TRBV30 combines with J gene TRBJ2-5; TRBD2 matches at 10 bases. This CDR3 region has 14 residues. Trimming cost V 4 bases and J 7 bases; bases outside gene matches: 9. Germline CDR1 reads GTSNPN; CDR2 reads SVGIG (reference sequence). The CDR3 loop is CAWIASGGAGTQYF. The CDR3 DNA reads TGTGCCTGGATAGCGAGCGGGGGGGCTGGGACCCAGTACTTC.

This clone was recorded many times. This chain joins TRBV18 and TRBJ2-4, with D unresolved. V was cut by 3 bases and J by 2 bases, with 14 bases left in between. Germline-derived CDR1 and CDR2 are KGHSH and LQKENI. This CDR3 is 16 amino acids long. CDR3 bases: TGTGCCAGCTCACCTCGAGTTGCGTCCACCAAAAACATTCAGTACTTC. Amino acids: CASSPRVASTKNIQYF. The variable domain in full, with the rest retrieved from reference TRBV18 and TRBJ2-4, is NAGVMQNPRHLVRRRGQEARLRCSPMKGHSHVYWYRQLPEEGLKFMVYLQKENIIDESGMPKERFSAEFPKEGPSILRIQQVVRGDSAAYFCASSPRVASTKNIQYFGAGTRLSVL.

J is TRBJ2-7 and V is TRBV29-1, with TRBD1 as a possible D gene (5 bases). CDR1 SQVTM and CDR2 ANQGSEA come from the germline V gene. The V end was cut by 6 bases, the J end by 2 bases, with 8 bases between. The CDR3 sequence is 11 residues long. The CDR3: CSVTEAYEQYF. CDR3 coding DNA: TGCAGCGTGACAGAGGCCTACGAGCAGTACTTC.

The chain joins TRBV29-1 to TRBJ2-1; 9 nucleotides match TRBD2. The CDR3 is 12 residues long. Trimming took 7 bases from V and 9 from J; bases not matched to a gene: 7. CDR1 and CDR2 from the germline V gene are SQVTM and ANQGSEA. DNA for the CDR3: TGCAGCGAGGGTAGCGGGAGTACTGAGCAGTTCTTC. Translation gives CSEGSGSTEQFF.

The chain couples TRBV5-1 to TRBJ2-3; D not certain. Trimming took off 1 base at V and 2 bases at J, with 14 bases between the two ends. The length of the CDR3 is 16 residues. Looked up from germline, CDR1 is SGHRS and CDR2 is YFSETQ. CDR3 region: CASSLLTIETTDTQYF. CDR3 DNA sequence: TGCGCCAGCAGCTTGCTTACTATTGAGACCACAGATACGCAGTATTTT.

This rearrangement joins TRBV5-4 to TRBJ1-4, with 9 bases that match TRBD1. Germline assignment: CDR1 SGHNT and CDR2 YYREEE (reference sequence). This CDR3 is built from 13 residues. After removal of 4 bases from V and 6 bases from J, the junction contained 1 base not matched to a gene. Written as DNA, the CDR3 is TGTGCCAGCAGCCGGGACAGGGATGAAAAACTGTTTTTT. Its translation: CASSRDRDEKLFF. Filled out from reference TRBV5-4 and TRBJ1-4, the complete variable domain reads ETGVTQSPTHLIKTRGQQVTLRCSSQSGHNTVSWYQQALGQGPQFIFQYYREEENGRGNFPPRFSGLQFPNYSSELNVNALELDDSALYLCASSRDRDEKLFFGSGTQLSVL.